Sequencing of this T cell receptor beta chain was carried out in a study of cytomegalovirus exposure and HLA in healthy donors. Findings of the study overall: TCR sequences were mostly rare, though some public TCRs occurred in many donors. Cytomegalovirus-associated TCR beta chains were listed, numbering 164.

Trimming shortened V by 8 bases and J by 1 base, and 8 bases separated the two germline ends. The CDR3 extends over 12 amino acids. CDR1 MNHEY and CDR2 SMNVEV come from the germline V gene (reference sequence). The sample holds a few counts of this clone. No antigen is known for it. Method: immunoSEQ multiplex PCR; TCRdb's copy keeps in-frame clones and lacks some. The data contain about 360,000 clones, about nine tenths of them seen just once; the ten biggest clones take up 0.83%. The chain employs TRBV27 and TRBJ1-1, with D possibly being TRBD1 (5 bases). The sequenced sample consisted of PBMCs. This TCR was sampled from a woman aged 18-29 years in good health and CMV-seronegative. The CDR3 sequence: CASSTGNTEAFF. As DNA, the CDR3 is TGTGCCAGCTCAACAGGGAACACTGAAGCTTTCTTT.